This T cell receptor (beta chain) was profiled in a study of long-term antiretroviral therapy in people with HIV. As for this clone: What it binds is not known.

immunoSEQ v3.0 was run at survey level. The assay was immunoSEQ multiplex PCR, and TCRdb's table has in-frame clones only and misses some. The sample has 35,000 or so clones; around four fifths are singletons. Study-wide results and caveats: Possibly under older ART regimens, blood was drawn between about 2004 and 2018.

The sequenced sample was unsorted PBMCs, obtained 0.4 years before starting antiretroviral therapy. The TCR comes from a man aged 18 to 30 with HIV.

CDR3 in amino acids: CASSQEGLGNEQFF. CDR3 coding DNA: TGCGCCAGCAGCCAAGAGGGACTAGGCAATGAGCAGTTCTTC. J is TRBJ2-1 and V is TRBV4-1; the match to TRBD2 covers 8 bases. The V segment lost 0 bases and the J segment 6 bases; nucleotides outside the gene matches: 1. Germline CDR1 MGHRA, CDR2 YSYEKL. The CDR3 is made up of 14 amino acids.